One and the same sample provided the 21 T cell receptor beta chains below, sequenced in a study of response to subunit inactivated influenza vaccine. TCRdb reanalysed the RT-PCR reads using MiXCR and keeps one entry per CDR3 protein. The sample has 250,000 to 350,000 distinct CDR3 sequences, 20% to 25% seen once; the top ten hold 10%. Material: PBMCs from blood, obtained about 19 months after vaccination. The receptors were gathered from a man in his fifties or sixties who received an inactivated influenza vaccine.

This chain joins TRBV29-1 and TRBJ2-1; D is undetermined. Trimming stripped 5 bases from V and 8 bases from J, with 4 bases between. Germline V CDR1 and CDR2: SQVTM, ANQGSEA. The CDR3 covers 9 residues. This CDR3 is CSVSDEQFF. DNA of the CDR3: TGCAGCGTTTCGGATGAGCAGTTCTTC.

This clonotype was detected a few times. CDR3: CSVPRHSGRAETQYF. CDR3 DNA sequence: TGCAGTGTACCTCGACATAGCGGGAGGGCAGAGACCCAGTACTTC. V and J are TRBV20-1 and TRBJ2-5; 11 bases line up with TRBD2. The CDR3 is 15 amino acids. The V gene end was trimmed by 7 bases and the J gene end by 4 bases; junction bases not matched to a gene: 11. Germline V lookup: CDR1 DFQATT, CDR2 SNEGSKA (reference sequence).

This clonotype showed up just a few times. This rearrangement joins TRBV7-9 to TRBJ2-3; the D is unclear. The germline V gene has CDR1 SEHNR and CDR2 FQNEAQ (reference sequence). The CDR3 spans 15 residues. Deletions cut 6 bases from V and 6 bases from J, with 19 bases between. The CDR3 nucleotides read TGTGCCAGCAGACATTTGTTAGCTTCGGGCGATACGCAGTATTTT. Translated: CASRHLLASGDTQYF.

In its sample, this clonotype was seen many times. The DNA for the CDR3 is TGTGCCAGCAGCCCAGACAGGACAGGGATGGGTGGCTACACCTTC. Amino acid sequence: CASSPDRTGMGGYTF. The V gene is TRBV7-2, the J gene TRBJ1-2; 8 nucleotides match TRBD1. The germline V gene encodes CDR1 SGHTA and CDR2 FQGNSA. Germline trimming cut 5 bases from V and 7 bases from J; bases unmatched to any gene: 12. The length of the CDR3 is 15 residues.

The chain employs TRBV7-9 and TRBJ2-1; no reliable D call. The CDR3 is 14 residues long. In germline, CDR1 is SEHNR, CDR2 FQNEAQ (reference sequence). The V and J ends lost 5 bases and 4 bases respectively, with 12 bases between them. The CDR3 loop reads CASSPLDGYNEQFF. CDR3 bases: TGTGCCAGCAGCCCATTGGACGGATACAATGAGCAGTTCTTC.

The V and J genes are TRBV28 and TRBJ2-5, with D perhaps matching TRBD1 or TRBD2 (6 bases each). CDR3 length: 17 residues. Trimming removed 9 bases at V and 4 bases at J, with 27 bases between. CDR1 is MDHEN and CDR2 is SYDVKM in the germline V gene. The CDR3 reads CASSIEVRSGAGETQYF. CDR3 DNA sequence: TGTGCCAGTTCGATCGAAGTTCGATCGGGGGCGGGAGAGACCCAGTACTTC.

This chain connects TRBV6-2 or TRBV6-3 to TRBJ1-5; D may be TRBD1 (6 bases). Germline values: CDR1 MNHEY, CDR2 SVGEGT. The CDR3 totals 16 residues. The V end was cut by 5 bases, the J end by 1 base, with 15 bases between. CDR3 nucleotides: TGTGCCAGCAGTGGGACCAGGGGATCGAGCAATCAGCCCCAGCATTTT. As protein: CASSGTRGSSNQPQHF.

The CDR3 sequence is CASSWRTGNSPLHF. The CDR3 DNA reads as TGCGCCAGCAGCTGGAGGACAGGGAATTCACCCCTCCACTTT. The chain uses TRBV5-1 and TRBJ1-6; the match to TRBD1 covers 8 bases. This CDR3 has 14 amino acids. Unmatched junction bases numbered 3, after V lost 3 bases and J lost 7 bases. From germline, CDR1 is SGHRS and CDR2 YFSETQ.

V usage is TRBV29-1 and J usage is TRBJ2-2; D not certain. Germline CDR1 is SQVTM and CDR2 is ANQGSEA. The CDR3 is 14 amino acids. With 7 bases removed from V and 1 base from J, the gap between germline ends came to 13 bases. CDR3 DNA: TGCAGCGCGGACGGAAAGGGGAACACCGGGGAGCTGTTTTTT. Encoded protein: CSADGKGNTGELFF.

This clonotype was found a few times. This sequence joins TRBV7-2 and TRBJ2-7; a weak D match, TRBD2 (5 bases). The CDR3 has 15 residues. Trimming stripped 1 base from V and 2 bases from J, with 12 bases between. The germline V gene encodes CDR1 SGHTA and CDR2 FQGNSA. The DNA for the CDR3 is TGTGCCAGCAGCTTAGTCGGGGTGGGAACCTACGAGCAGTACTTC. Translating it yields CASSLVGVGTYEQYF.

J is TRBJ1-4 and V is TRBV25-1, with TRBD1 as a possible D gene (5 bases). Trimming stripped 4 bases from V and 4 bases from J, with 13 bases between. The CDR3 sequence is 15 residues long. CDR1 MGHDK and CDR2 SYGVNS come from the germline V gene. CDR3 in amino acids: CASSVPGRDNEKLFF. Here the CDR3 DNA reads TGTGCCAGCAGTGTCCCGGGACGGGATAATGAAAAACTGTTTTTT.

CDR3 residues: CASSQDPGTSGYNEQFF. The CDR3 DNA sequence: TGTGCCAGCAGCCAGGACCCCGGGACTAGCGGGTACAATGAGCAGTTCTTC. The chain couples TRBV4-2 to TRBJ2-1; 12 positions match TRBD2. This CDR3 region has 17 residues. CDR1 is LGHNA and CDR2 is YNFKEQ in the germline V gene. The V segment lost 3 bases and the J segment 4 bases; nucleotides outside the gene matches: 7.

The table lists this clonotype with a few counts. The chain recombines TRBV7-2 with TRBJ1-1; TRBD1 matches at 7 bases. With V trimmed by 3 bases and J by 8 bases, 9 bases remained unmatched. The CDR3 has 14 amino acids. CDR1 is SGHTA, CDR2 FQGNSA, per germline. The CDR3 here is CASSFGGQPAEAFF. CDR3 in DNA: TGTGCCAGCAGCTTCGGGGGACAGCCGGCGGAAGCTTTCTTT.

This clonotype was seen at least ten times. This sequence joins TRBV4-1 and TRBJ1-2, with D possibly TRBD1 on 5 matching bases. The CDR3 totals 13 residues. Germline V gives CDR1 MGHRA, CDR2 YSYEKL. V lost 3 bases to trimming and J lost 7 bases, with 12 bases between them. The CDR3 spells CASSQQGMGGYTF. The CDR3 DNA reads as TGCGCCAGCAGCCAGCAGGGTATGGGTGGCTACACCTTC.

This chain joins TRBV20-1 and TRBJ1-1; a weak D match, TRBD1 (5 bases). This CDR3 has 15 residues. Germline V gene lookup returns CDR1 DFQATT and CDR2 SNEGSKA (reference sequence). V lost 6 bases, J lost 1 base, and 18 bases lay in between. The CDR3 nucleotides read TGCAGTGCCCCCTATGGGGCGGCAACGAACACTGAAGCTTTCTTT. It codes for CSAPYGAATNTEAFF.

This clonotype has only a few counts. The chain recombines TRBV6-1 with TRBJ1-2; 10 bases are shared with TRBD1. Germline CDR1 is MNHNS and CDR2 is SASEGT. CDR3 size: 15 residues. V shed 5 bases, J shed 5 bases, and the junction held 8 bases outside the gene matches. The CDR3 loop reads CASSPSGQGRYGYTF. For the CDR3, the DNA is TGTGCCAGCAGTCCTTCGGGACAGGGGAGGTATGGCTACACCTTC.

The V gene is TRBV14, the J gene TRBJ2-3; 7 nucleotides agree with TRBD2. Germline CDR1 is SGHDN and CDR2 is FVKESK. J gave up 6 bases and V 0 bases, and 9 bases lay outside the gene matches. The CDR3 runs to 16 residues. The CDR3 protein is CASSQEGRGSRDTQYF. CDR3 nucleotide sequence: TGTGCCAGCAGCCAAGAAGGACGCGGGAGTAGGGATACGCAGTATTTT.

The chain combines TRBV28 with TRBJ1-5, with D maybe TRBD1 (5 bases). V lost 3 bases, J lost 2 bases, and 14 bases lay in between. Per the germline V gene, CDR1 is MDHEN and CDR2 is SYDVKM. The CDR3 consists of 16 residues. DNA of the CDR3: TGTGCCAGCAGTTTCCTGCGGGGCCAGGGCAATCAGCCCCAGCATTTT. This codes for CASSFLRGQGNQPQHF.

The chain carries TRBV4-1 and TRBJ2-2; 7 bases align to TRBD1. The V gene's germline CDR1 is MGHRA and CDR2 YSYEKL. The J segment lost 3 bases and the V segment lost 2 bases, leaving 6 bases of the junction unmatched. The CDR3 has 16 residues. The CDR3 nucleotides are TGCGCCAGCAGCCAAAGGGTTGGGACAGACACCGGGGAGCTGTTTTTT. It encodes CASSQRVGTDTGELFF.

This rearrangement joins TRBV28 to TRBJ2-7; 7 bases are a match to TRBD1. Germline CDR1 is MDHEN and CDR2 is SYDVKM. Germline trimming cut 5 bases from V and 0 bases from J; bases unmatched to any gene: 10. The CDR3 loop spans 16 amino acids. DNA for the CDR3: TGTGCCAGCAGTCTTTACAGGGGTCCTTACTCCTACGAGCAGTACTTC. It is translated as CASSLYRGPYSYEQYF.

This clonotype was found a few times. The chain has TRBV15 and TRBJ1-6; D not resolved. Trimming removed 0 bases at V and 0 bases at J, with 9 bases between. CDR1 is LNHNV, CDR2 YYDKDF, per germline (reference sequence). This CDR3 spans 17 amino acids. The CDR3 nucleotides read TGTGCCACCAGCAGAGAAGGACTGAGCTCCTATAATTCACCCCTCCACTTT. Translation: CATSREGLSSYNSPLHF.